This T cell receptor (beta chain) was captured in a study of cytomegalovirus exposure and HLA in healthy donors (dated by TCRdb to about 2017). With regard to the full study: According to a later analysis, the 120 or so validation repertoires were produced on the same platform as the approximately 690 repertoires of the first cohort. A separate validation cohort of 100 to 150 different subjects was used in addition to the roughly 640-subject first cohort. The aim of the study was to test whether cataloging public T cell receptors could identify signatures of past pathogen exposure. To predict cytomegalovirus infection status, the study brought together high-throughput TCR immunosequencing, statistical association of individual TCRs with disease status, and machine learning.

With regard to this clone: The antigen it recognizes is unknown. Base qualities are not at hand, and no much larger clone is one base apart.

Spanning cysteine to phenylalanine, the CDR3 consists of 15 amino acids. The read is trimmed to its CDR3 DNA, 45 bases read in frame from base 1. Trimming takes 0 bases from V and 3 bases from J, and the germline ends sit 9 bases apart. The germline V gene (reference sequence) yields LNHNV for CDR1 and YYDKDF for CDR2. Library preparation was by the immunoSEQ multiplex PCR assay. Turning to the authors' computational methods: A statistical classification framework was built for diagnosing cytomegalovirus status from the catalog of TCR beta chain sequences. Held by TCRdb, this immuneACCESS table contains in-frame sequences only and omits some clones. Under half of the omission traces to an unresolved V gene where checked; the cause of the rest is unknown. The D gene and trimming were derived from the DNA, and the V and J assignments and clone size from that table. Within this sample are roughly 140,000 clones, with roughly 91% of them counted one time only. Around 3.4% of the sample is held by the ten biggest clonotypes.

General conclusions and limits of the study: While some public TCRs were present in many individuals, most TCR sequences turned up only very rarely across donors. In vitro tests confirmed that a few of the cytomegalovirus-associated TCR beta chains recognize cytomegalovirus antigens. The classifier was reported to diagnose cytomegalovirus status with high specificity and sensitivity in both the original cohort and the validation cohort. The study gave a list of 150 to 200 TCR beta chains associated with cytomegalovirus. Subsequent analysis determined that TCRs grouped into clusters in the first cohort also showed a tendency toward co-occurrence across the roughly 130 validation repertoires, and roughly 95% of cluster scores exceeded 0. According to the authors, the approach could potentially be generalized to other disease states and immunological phenotypes. A later analysis lacked HLA typing for the validation cohort, so it scored co-occurrence in that cohort across all 120 repertoires.

The donors belonged to the validation cohort of 90 to 150 subjects, which was separate from the roughly 670-subject first cohort. The sequence is built from TRBV15 and TRBJ1-5, with the identity of the D gene unclear. This receptor was identified in a young woman in good health and CMV-seropositive. Sequenced: PBMCs. CDR3 sequence: CATSRDRELNQPQHF. DNA sequence: TGTGCCACCAGCAGAGACCGGGAGCTCAATCAGCCCCAGCATTTT. Supplemented by the reference TRBV15 and TRBJ1-5 proteins around the CDR3, the complete variable domain is DAMVIQNPRYQVTQFGKPVTLSCSQTLNHNVMYWYQQKSSQAPKLLFHYYDKDFNNEADTPDNFQSRRPNTSFCFLDIRSPGLGDTAMYLCATSRDRELNQPQHFGDGTRLSIL.